This TCR beta chain was recovered during a study of blood T cell repertoires in COVID-19. Study-wide background: Sites across the United States, Italy and Spain contributed samples from acute and convalescent COVID-19. PBMCs, B-cell-depleted T cells, or T cells were the source of the cDNA or gDNA that made up the material.

The authors' processing: Estimated nucleated cell counts came from reference gene primer amplification. Only in-frame clones appear in the TCRdb table, and some are missing; sequencing was by immunoSEQ multiplex PCR. The V and J calls and the clone size are those of that table, but D and trimming were determined from the DNA. The table shows roughly 130,000 clones, with about 80% occurring only once. The CDR3 totals 14 residues. The germline CDR1 and CDR2 sequences are MGHDK and SYGVNS. V was shortened by 6 bases and J by 5 bases, with 13 bases between the two germline ends. The chain carries TRBV25-1 and TRBJ1-4; D possibly corresponds to TRBD1 (6 bases). The TCR comes from a woman aged 50 to 60 with acute or convalescent COVID-19. The sample consisted of peripheral blood. CDR3 region: CASRETGTNEKLFF. The CDR3 DNA sequence: TGTGCCAGCAGAGAGACAGGTACAAATGAAAAACTGTTTTTT.